This TCR beta chain is drawn from a study of blood T cells in healthy people across ages. With a J-beta primer mix and a sample-barcoded 5' primer, a second PCR ran roughly 7 to 11 cycles. TCRdb fed the 5' RACE reads into MiXCR, producing one record per CDR3 protein. The sample lists about 780,000 distinct CDR3 sequences, about 45% occurring once. Germline loops: CDR1 SGHRS, CDR2 YFSETQ. The CDR3 extends over 13 amino acids. Trimming cost V 0 bases and J 5 bases, with 6 bases left between them. This clonotype was seen ten or more times. What it recognizes is unknown. Study-wide points: Possibly confounding the expanded clonotype changes was the fact that donor CMV status was unknown.

The genes are TRBV5-1 and TRBJ2-1; D is undetermined. The receptor was isolated from a man older than 75 in good health. The sample taken for sequencing was blood. This CDR3 is CASSLVVNNEQFF. DNA of the CDR3: TGCGCCAGCAGCTTGGTTGTTAACAATGAGCAGTTCTTC.